Below are 8 T cell receptor beta chains sequenced from a single sample in a study of blood T cells in healthy people across ages. Combining a sample-barcoded 5' primer with a J-beta primer mix, a second PCR ran for 7 to 11 cycles. TCRdb recomputed calls from the 5' RACE reads with MiXCR, one row per CDR3 protein. This repertoire shows 1,300,000 or so distinct CDR3 sequences, approximately 59% found once; its top ten account for roughly 6.3%. The source material was blood. The receptors come from a man younger than 35 in good health.

As regards this clonotype: At one of its ends the junction is not consistent with the germline gene, which may arise from a read error. V usage is TRBV27 and J usage is TRBJ2-3, with a weak D call TRBD2 (6 bases). Per germline, CDR1 MNHEY and CDR2 SMNVEV (reference sequence). The CDR3 is 16 residues long. The CDR3 nucleotides are TGTGCCGGCAGTTTCCCAGGGACTTCTAACACAGATACGCAGTATTTT. This gives the protein CAGSFPGTSNTDTQYF.

The V and J genes are TRBV24-1 and TRBJ2-1; TRBD1 agrees at 9 bases. The CDR3 extends over 14 amino acids. Germline trimming cut 4 bases from V and 7 bases from J; bases unmatched to any gene: 4. CDR1 and CDR2 from the germline V gene are KGHDR and SFDVKD. Here the CDR3 DNA reads TGTGCCACCAGTGACCCCGGGACAGGGAATGAGCAGTTCTTC. This gives the protein CATSDPGTGNEQFF.

The chain couples TRBV4-1 to TRBJ1-4; tentatively, D is TRBD1 (6 bases). Germline CDR1 and CDR2: MGHRA and YSYEKL. The CDR3 runs 16 residues. Trimming shortened V by 4 bases and J by 0 bases, and 12 bases separated the two germline ends. The CDR3, as DNA: TGCGCCAGCAGCCTCCAGGGGCCACCAACTAATGAAAAACTGTTTTTT. Amino acids: CASSLQGPPTNEKLFF.

This sequence joins TRBV7-2 and TRBJ1-2, with D perhaps matching TRBD1 (5 bases). Trimming removed 5 bases at V and 5 bases at J, with 18 bases between. This CDR3 region has 15 residues. In germline, CDR1 is SGHTA, CDR2 FQGNSA. The CDR3 nucleotides read TGTGCCAGCAGCCGGGGGGTCACGCTGGGGTATGGCTACACCTTC. As protein: CASSRGVTLGYGYTF.

The V and J genes are TRBV29-1 and TRBJ2-4, with TRBD2 matching 9 bases. The DNA end lines up better with TRBJ2-7; the J call may be wrong. Germline-derived CDR1 and CDR2 are SQVTM and ANQGSEA. The CDR3 has 16 residues. CDR3 residues: CSVEGRVAGDPYEQYF. The CDR3 bases are TGCAGCGTTGAGGGGCGGGTAGCGGGAGACCCCTACGAGCAGTACTTC.

The CDR3 DNA reads TGTGCCAGCAGGAGTACAGGGAAGAGGACCCAGTACTTC. This gives the protein CASRSTGKRTQYF. V and J are TRBV6-5 and TRBJ2-5; D may be TRBD1 (6 bases). Trimming took off 6 bases at V and 7 bases at J, with 15 bases between the two ends. Per germline, CDR1 MNHEY and CDR2 SVGAGI. The CDR3 is 13 amino acids.

The V and J genes are TRBV5-6 and TRBJ2-7, with unresolved D. The J call may be in error: the DNA end matches TRBJ2-5 better. This CDR3 has 13 residues. Germline values: CDR1 SGHDT, CDR2 YYEEEE. This CDR3 reads CASRTTLGETQYF. CDR3 nucleotide sequence: TGTGCCAGCAGAACCACCCTAGGGGAGACCCAGTACTTC.

This clonotype appeared a single time. The chain carries TRBV6-1 and TRBJ2-1; possible D gene TRBD2, 5 bases. Germline CDR1 is MNHNS and CDR2 is SASEGT. V shed 1 base and J shed 9 bases, with 13 bases lying between them. CDR3 length: 14 residues. The CDR3 spells CASSEERRSGEQFF. CDR3 nucleotides: TGTGCCAGCAGTGAAGAGAGGAGGTCGGGTGAGCAGTTCTTC.